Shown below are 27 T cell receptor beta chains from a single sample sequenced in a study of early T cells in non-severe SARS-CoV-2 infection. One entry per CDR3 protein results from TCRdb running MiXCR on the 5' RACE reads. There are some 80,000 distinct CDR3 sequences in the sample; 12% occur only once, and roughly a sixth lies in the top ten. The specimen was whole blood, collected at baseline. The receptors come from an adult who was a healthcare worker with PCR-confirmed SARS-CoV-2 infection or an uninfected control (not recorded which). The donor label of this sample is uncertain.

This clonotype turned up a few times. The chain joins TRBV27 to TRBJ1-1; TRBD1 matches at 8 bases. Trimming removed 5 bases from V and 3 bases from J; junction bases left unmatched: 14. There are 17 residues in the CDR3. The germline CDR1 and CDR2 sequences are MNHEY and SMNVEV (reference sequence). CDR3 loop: CASSDVGQGLRDTEAFF. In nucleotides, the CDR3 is TGTGCCAGCAGTGATGTCGGACAGGGCCTACGGGACACTGAAGCTTTCTTT.

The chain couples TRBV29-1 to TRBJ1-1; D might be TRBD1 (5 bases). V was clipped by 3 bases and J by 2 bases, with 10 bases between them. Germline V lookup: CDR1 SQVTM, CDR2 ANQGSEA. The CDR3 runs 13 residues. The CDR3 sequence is CSVDQGANTEAFF. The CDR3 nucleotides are TGCAGCGTTGATCAAGGGGCTAACACTGAAGCTTTCTTT.

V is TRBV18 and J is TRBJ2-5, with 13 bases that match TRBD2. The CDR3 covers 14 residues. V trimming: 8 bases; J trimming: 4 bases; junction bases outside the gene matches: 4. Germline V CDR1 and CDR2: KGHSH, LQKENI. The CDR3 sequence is CASTRTSGGETQYF. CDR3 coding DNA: TGTGCCAGCACTCGGACTAGCGGGGGAGAGACCCAGTACTTC.

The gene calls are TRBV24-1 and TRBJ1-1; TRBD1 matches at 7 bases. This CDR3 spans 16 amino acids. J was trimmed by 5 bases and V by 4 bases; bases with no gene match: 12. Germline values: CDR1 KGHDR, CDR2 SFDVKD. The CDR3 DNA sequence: TGTGCCACCAGTGACAACCAGGGCACAGGGGAGACTGAAGCTTTCTTT. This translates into CATSDNQGTGETEAFF.

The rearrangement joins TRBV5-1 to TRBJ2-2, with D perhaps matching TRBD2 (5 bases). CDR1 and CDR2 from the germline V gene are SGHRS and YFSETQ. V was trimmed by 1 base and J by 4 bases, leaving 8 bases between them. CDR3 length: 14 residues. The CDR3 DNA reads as TGCGCCAGCAGCTTGCAGGACTCCACCGGGGAGCTGTTTTTT. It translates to CASSLQDSTGELFF.

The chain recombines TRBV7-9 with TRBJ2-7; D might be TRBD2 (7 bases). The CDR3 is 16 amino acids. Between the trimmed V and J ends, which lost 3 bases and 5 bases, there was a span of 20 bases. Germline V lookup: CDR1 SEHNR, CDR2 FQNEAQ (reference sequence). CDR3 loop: CASSLFRGGLFNEQYF. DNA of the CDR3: TGTGCCAGCAGCTTGTTTCGCGGGGGCCTCTTTAACGAGCAGTACTTC. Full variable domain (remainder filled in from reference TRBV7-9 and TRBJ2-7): DTGVSQNPRHKITKRGQNVTFRCDPISEHNRLYWYRQTLGQGPEFLTYFQNEAQLEKSRLLSDRFSAERPKGSFSTLEIQRTEQGDSAMYLCASSLFRGGLFNEQYFGPGTRLTVT.

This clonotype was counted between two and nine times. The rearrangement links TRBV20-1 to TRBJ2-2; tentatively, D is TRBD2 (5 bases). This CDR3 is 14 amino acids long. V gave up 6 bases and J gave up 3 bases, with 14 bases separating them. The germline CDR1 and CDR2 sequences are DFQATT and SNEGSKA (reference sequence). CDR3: CSASEEVDTGELFF. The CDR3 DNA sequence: TGCAGTGCCTCGGAGGAAGTAGACACCGGGGAGCTGTTTTTT.

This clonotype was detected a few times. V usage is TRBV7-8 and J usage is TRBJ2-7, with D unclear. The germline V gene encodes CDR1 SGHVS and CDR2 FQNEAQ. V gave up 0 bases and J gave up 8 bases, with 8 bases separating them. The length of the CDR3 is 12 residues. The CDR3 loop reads CASSLADQQQYF. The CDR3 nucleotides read TGTGCCAGCAGCTTAGCGGACCAGCAGCAGTACTTC.

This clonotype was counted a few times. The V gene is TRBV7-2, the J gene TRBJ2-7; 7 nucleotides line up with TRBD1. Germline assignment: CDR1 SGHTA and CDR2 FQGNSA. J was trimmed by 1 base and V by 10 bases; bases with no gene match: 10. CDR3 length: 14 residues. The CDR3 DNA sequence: TGTGCCATCCTTTCACAGGGGTCTTCCTACGAGCAGTACTTC. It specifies CAILSQGSSYEQYF.

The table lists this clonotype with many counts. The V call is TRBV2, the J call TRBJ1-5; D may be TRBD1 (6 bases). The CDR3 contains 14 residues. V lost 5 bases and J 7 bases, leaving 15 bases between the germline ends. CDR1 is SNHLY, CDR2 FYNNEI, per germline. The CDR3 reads CASSLLGARQPQHF. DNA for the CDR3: TGTGCCAGCAGTCTGTTGGGGGCAAGGCAGCCCCAGCATTTT.

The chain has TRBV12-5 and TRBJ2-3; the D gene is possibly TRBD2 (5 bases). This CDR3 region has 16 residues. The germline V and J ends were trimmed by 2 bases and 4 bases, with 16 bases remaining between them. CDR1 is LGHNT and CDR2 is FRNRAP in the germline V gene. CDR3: CASGLLLGRGPDTQYF. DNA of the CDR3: TGTGCTAGTGGTTTGCTACTAGGCCGCGGCCCAGATACGCAGTATTTT. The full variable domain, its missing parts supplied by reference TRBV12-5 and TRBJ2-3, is DARVTQTPRHKVTEMGQEVTMRCQPILGHNTVFWYRQTMMQGLELLAYFRNRAPLDDSGMPKDRFSAEMPDATLATLKIQPSEPRDSAVYFCASGLLLGRGPDTQYFGPGTRLTVL.

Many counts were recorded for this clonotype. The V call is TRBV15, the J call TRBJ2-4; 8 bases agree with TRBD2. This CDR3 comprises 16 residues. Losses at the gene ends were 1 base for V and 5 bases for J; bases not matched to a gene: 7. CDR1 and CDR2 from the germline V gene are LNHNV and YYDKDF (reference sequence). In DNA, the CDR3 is TGTGCCACCAGCAGAGTCGCCCTCGGGGGGGAAAACATTCAGTACTTC. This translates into CATSRVALGGENIQYF.

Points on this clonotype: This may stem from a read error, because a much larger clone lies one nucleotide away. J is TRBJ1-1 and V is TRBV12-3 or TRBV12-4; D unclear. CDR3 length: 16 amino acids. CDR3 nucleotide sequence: TGTGCCTGCAGCCCCCTCGGACTTGTCGCAAACACTGAAGCTTTCTTT. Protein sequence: CACSPLGLVANTEAFF.

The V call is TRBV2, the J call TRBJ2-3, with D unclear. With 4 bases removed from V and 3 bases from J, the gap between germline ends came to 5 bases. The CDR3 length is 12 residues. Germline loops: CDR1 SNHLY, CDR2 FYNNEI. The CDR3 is CASSVMTDTQYF. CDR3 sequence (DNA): TGTGCCAGCAGTGTAATGACAGATACGCAGTATTTT.

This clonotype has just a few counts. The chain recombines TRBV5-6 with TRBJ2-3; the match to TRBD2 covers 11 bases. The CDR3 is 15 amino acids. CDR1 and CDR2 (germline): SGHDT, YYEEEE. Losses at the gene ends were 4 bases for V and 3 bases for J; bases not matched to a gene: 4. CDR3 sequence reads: CASSAGLAGTDTQYF. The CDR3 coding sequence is TGTGCCAGCAGCGCCGGACTAGCGGGTACAGATACGCAGTATTTT.

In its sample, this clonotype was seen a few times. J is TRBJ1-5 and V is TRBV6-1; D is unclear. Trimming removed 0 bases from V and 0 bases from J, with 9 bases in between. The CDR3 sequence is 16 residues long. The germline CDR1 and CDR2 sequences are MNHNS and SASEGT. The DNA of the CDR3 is TGTGCCAGCAGTGAAGCCGAACACTATAGCAATCAGCCCCAGCATTTT. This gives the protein CASSEAEHYSNQPQHF.

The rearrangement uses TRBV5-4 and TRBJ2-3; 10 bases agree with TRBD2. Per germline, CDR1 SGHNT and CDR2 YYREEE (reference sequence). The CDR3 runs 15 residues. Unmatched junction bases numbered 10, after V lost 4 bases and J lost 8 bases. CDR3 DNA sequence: TGTGCCAGCAGCCGAAGAGATAGCGGGGGGAGTACGCAGTATTTT. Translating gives CASSRRDSGGSTQYF.

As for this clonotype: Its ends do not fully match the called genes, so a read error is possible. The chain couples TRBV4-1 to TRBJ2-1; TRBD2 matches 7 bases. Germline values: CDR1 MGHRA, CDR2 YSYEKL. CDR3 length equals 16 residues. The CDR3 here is CDSSQEGLAGYNEQFF. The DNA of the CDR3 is TGCGACAGCAGCCAAGAAGGGTTAGCGGGCTACAATGAGCAGTTCTTC.

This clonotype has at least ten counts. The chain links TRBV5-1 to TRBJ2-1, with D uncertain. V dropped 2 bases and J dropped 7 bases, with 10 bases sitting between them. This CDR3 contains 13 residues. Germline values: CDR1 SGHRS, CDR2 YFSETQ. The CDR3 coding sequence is TGCGCCAGCAGCTTAGGACCTGAGAATGAGCAGTTCTTC. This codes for CASSLGPENEQFF.

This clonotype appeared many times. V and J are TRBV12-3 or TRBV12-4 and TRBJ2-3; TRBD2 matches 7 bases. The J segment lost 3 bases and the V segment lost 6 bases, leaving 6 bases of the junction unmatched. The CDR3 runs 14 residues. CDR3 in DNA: TGTGCCAGCAGAGATAGCGGGCGGACAGATACGCAGTATTTT. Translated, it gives CASRDSGRTDTQYF.

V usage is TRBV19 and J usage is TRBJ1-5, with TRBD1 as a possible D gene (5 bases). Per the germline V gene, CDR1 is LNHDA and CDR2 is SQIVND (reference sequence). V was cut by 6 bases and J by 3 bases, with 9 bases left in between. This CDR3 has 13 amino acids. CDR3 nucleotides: TGTGCCAGTAGCAGGACAAACAATCAGCCCCAGCATTTT. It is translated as CASSRTNNQPQHF. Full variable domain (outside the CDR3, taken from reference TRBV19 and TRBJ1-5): DGGITQSPKYLFRKEGQNVTLSCEQNLNHDAMYWYRQDPGQGLRLIYYSQIVNDFQKGDIAEGYSVSREKKESFPLTVTSAQKNPTAFYLCASSRTNNQPQHFGDGTRLSIL.

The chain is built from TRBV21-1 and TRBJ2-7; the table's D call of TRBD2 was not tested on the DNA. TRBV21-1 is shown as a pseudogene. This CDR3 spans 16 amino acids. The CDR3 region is CASSKVAGTSVDEQYF. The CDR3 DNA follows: TGTGCCAGCAGCAAAGTGGCCGGGACTAGCGTAGACGAGCAGTACTTC.

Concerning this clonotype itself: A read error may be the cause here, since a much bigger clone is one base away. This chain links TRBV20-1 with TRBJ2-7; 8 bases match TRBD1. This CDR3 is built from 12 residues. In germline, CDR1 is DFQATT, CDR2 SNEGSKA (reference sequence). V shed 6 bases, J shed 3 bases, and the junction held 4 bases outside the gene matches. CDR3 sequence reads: CSAFTGGYEQYF. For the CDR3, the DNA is TGCAGTGCCTTTACAGGGGGCTACGAGCAGTACTTC.

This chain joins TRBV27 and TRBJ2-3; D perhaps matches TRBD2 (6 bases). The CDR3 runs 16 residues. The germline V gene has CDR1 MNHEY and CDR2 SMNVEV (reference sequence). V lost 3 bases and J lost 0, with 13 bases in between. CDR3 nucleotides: TGTGCCAGCAGTTTTGGTAGCGGACTAAGCACAGATACGCAGTATTTT. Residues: CASSFGSGLSTDTQYF.

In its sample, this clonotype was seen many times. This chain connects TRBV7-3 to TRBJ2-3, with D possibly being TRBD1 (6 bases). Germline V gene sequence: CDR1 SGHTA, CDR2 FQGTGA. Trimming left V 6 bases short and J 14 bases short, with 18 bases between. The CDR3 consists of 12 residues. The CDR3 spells CASRDDGTPVYF. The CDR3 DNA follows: TGTGCCAGCAGGGACGACGGGACACCCGTGTATTTT.

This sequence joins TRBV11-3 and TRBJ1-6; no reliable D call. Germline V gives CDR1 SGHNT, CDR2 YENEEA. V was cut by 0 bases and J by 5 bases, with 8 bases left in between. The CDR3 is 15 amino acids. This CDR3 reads CASSLEYTHNSPLHF. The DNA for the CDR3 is TGTGCCAGCAGCTTAGAGTACACCCATAATTCACCCCTCCACTTT. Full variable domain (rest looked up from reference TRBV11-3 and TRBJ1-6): EAGVVQSPRYKIIEKKQPVAFWCNPISGHNTLYWYLQNLGQGPELLIRYENEEAVDDSQLPKDRFSAERLKGVDSTLKIQPAELGDSAVYLCASSLEYTHNSPLHFGNGTRLTVT.

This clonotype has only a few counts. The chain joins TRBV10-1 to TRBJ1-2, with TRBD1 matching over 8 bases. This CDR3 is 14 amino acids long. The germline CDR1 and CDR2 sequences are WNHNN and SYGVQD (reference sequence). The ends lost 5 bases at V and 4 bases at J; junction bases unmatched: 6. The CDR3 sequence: CASSPDRDFYGYTF. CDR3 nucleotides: TGCGCCAGCAGTCCGGACAGGGATTTCTATGGCTACACCTTC.